A single sample gave rise to the 7 T cell receptor beta chains below, sequenced in a study of blood T cell repertoires in COVID-19. Produced via immunoSEQ multiplex PCR; TCRdb's table is partial and in-frame only. The sample shows 150,000 to 200,000 clones, about nine tenths of them seen only once. The sample taken for sequencing was peripheral blood. The source is a man between 65 and 85 years old with acute or convalescent COVID-19.

V is TRBV5-1 and J is TRBJ2-5; D ambiguous. CDR3 length: 14 amino acids. Deletions cut 5 bases from V and 5 bases from J, with 16 bases between. Per germline, CDR1 SGHRS and CDR2 YFSETQ. This CDR3 reads CASRLEPQVETQYF. CDR3 nucleotides: TGCGCCAGCAGACTTGAACCCCAAGTGGAGACCCAGTACTTC.

This clone was counted a single time. The chain combines TRBV5-6 with TRBJ2-5; D is unclear. The CDR3 is 12 amino acids. The germline V and J ends were trimmed by 2 bases and 2 bases, with 4 bases remaining between them. The V gene's germline CDR1 is SGHDT and CDR2 YYEEEE. Here the CDR3 reads CASSFVQETQYF. CDR3 sequence (DNA): TGTGCCAGCAGCTTTGTACAAGAGACCCAGTACTTC. Full variable domain (missing parts from reference TRBV5-6 and TRBJ2-5): DAGVTQSPTHLIKTRGQQVTLRCSPKSGHDTVSWYQQALGQGPQFIFQYYEEEERQRGNFPDRFSGHQFPNYSSELNVNALLLGDSALYLCASSFVQETQYFGPGTRLLVL.

This clone was counted once. The chain recombines TRBV6-5 with TRBJ2-1, with TRBD2 identical over 11 bases. Germline V CDR1 and CDR2: MNHEY, SVGAGI. Losses at the gene ends were 7 bases for V and 7 bases for J; bases not matched to a gene: 6. The CDR3 extends over 14 amino acids. Here the CDR3 DNA reads TGTGCCAGCATTCCGGGACTAGCGGAGAATGAGCAGTTCTTC. Its protein product is CASIPGLAENEQFF.

In this sample, this clone turned up once. The chain recombines TRBV2 with TRBJ1-6, with 7 bases that match TRBD1. The length of the CDR3 is 13 residues. After removal of 8 bases from V and 7 bases from J, the junction contained 5 bases not matched to a gene. Germline V lookup: CDR1 SNHLY, CDR2 FYNNEI. CDR3 in amino acids: CASYTGVNSPLHF. The CDR3 region has the DNA TGTGCCAGCTATACAGGGGTAAATTCACCCCTCCACTTT.

The chain carries TRBV9 and TRBJ2-1, with 14 bases matching TRBD2. This CDR3 comprises 18 residues. The trim removed 7 bases at V and 4 bases at J, leaving 13 bases unmatched. CDR1 and CDR2 (germline): SGDLS, YYNGEE. The CDR3 nucleotides read TGTGCCAGCGCTAGGGGTGGACTAGCGGGAGGATTGTACAATGAGCAGTTCTTC. Protein sequence: CASARGGLAGGLYNEQFF.

J is TRBJ2-3 and V is TRBV7-7; 10 bases agree with TRBD2. CDR1 SSHAT and CDR2 FNYEAQ come from the germline V gene (reference sequence). The CDR3 sequence is 13 residues long. This chain's CDR3 is CASGTSVTDTQYF. The CDR3, as DNA: TGTGCTAGCGGGACTAGCGTTACAGATACGCAGTATTTT. The whole variable domain, filled in from reference TRBV7-7 and TRBJ2-3, reads GAGVSQSPRYKVTKRGQDVTLRCDPISSHATLYWYQQALGQGPEFLTYFNYEAQPDKSGLPSDRFSAERPEGSISTLTIQRTEQRDSAMYRCASGTSVTDTQYFGPGTRLTVL.

This chain uses TRBV5-1 with TRBJ1-3; D call uncertain. Germline V gives CDR1 SGHRS, CDR2 YFSETQ. Trimming stripped 4 bases from V and 0 bases from J, with 14 bases between. The CDR3 loop spans 16 amino acids. This CDR3 is CASSSNGIYSGNTIYF. CDR3 in DNA: TGCGCCAGCAGCAGTAACGGGATTTACTCTGGAAACACCATATATTTT.